The next 9 T cell receptor beta chains were all read from a single sample in a study of shared clonotypes between healthy human individuals (dated by TCRdb to about 2020). The library came from the immunoSEQ multiplex PCR assay. TCRdb stores this immuneACCESS table with in-frame sequences only. Part of the clones is absent; in the studies checked, under half of the shortfall reflects unresolved V genes, and no reason is known for the rest. The table for this sample lists 2 million to 2.5 million clones; more than 85% of them were counted only once. 0.39% of the sample goes to the ten largest clones. Sequenced: naive CD4+ T cells from PBMCs. What this sample's cell subset or site label stands for: CD45RA+ positively selected. These receptors were taken from a man between 18 and 29 years old in good health. Some clones in this sample may be carry-over from other donors' samples.

V and J are TRBV28 and TRBJ2-3, with 8 bases identical to TRBD2. Germline V gene lookup returns CDR1 MDHEN and CDR2 SYDVKM. This CDR3 region has 15 residues. J lost 0 bases, V lost 4 bases, and 3 bases had no gene match. CDR3 sequence reads: CASSSIAGSTDTQYF. The CDR3 DNA reads as TGTGCCAGCAGTTCCATAGCGGGAAGCACAGATACGCAGTATTTT.

This chain connects TRBV28 to TRBJ2-5, with TRBD2 identical over 9 bases. Germline V gives CDR1 MDHEN, CDR2 SYDVKM. Trimming took 4 bases from V and 5 from J; bases not matched to a gene: 8. The CDR3 extends over 15 amino acids. The CDR3 here is CASSSPGLAGETQYF. The CDR3 DNA reads as TGTGCCAGCAGTTCCCCGGGACTAGCTGGGGAGACCCAGTACTTC.

Turning to this clone: The sample carries other DNA sequences with the same CDR3. The genes are TRBV5-1 and TRBJ2-7, with a weak D call TRBD2 (6 bases). Trimming cost V 1 base and J 2 bases, with 7 bases left between them. The length of the CDR3 is 13 residues. Germline lookup yields CDR1 SGHRS and CDR2 YFSETQ. CDR3 amino acids: CASSLPGAYEQYF. CDR3 in DNA: TGCGCCAGCAGCTTGCCGGGGGCCTACGAGCAGTACTTC.

This clone was seen a single time. The chain has TRBV5-1 and TRBJ2-3, with unresolved D. V shed 0 bases and J shed 1 base, with 9 bases lying between them. Germline V gene data show CDR1 as SGHRS and CDR2 as YFSETQ. CDR3 size: 15 residues. In DNA, the CDR3 is TGCGCCAGCAGCTTGGCGGTGTCGGGCACAGATACGCAGTATTTT. Translation gives CASSLAVSGTDTQYF.

The chain carries TRBV6-1 and TRBJ1-4; tentative D call: TRBD1 (6 bases). Germline V gene sequence: CDR1 MNHNS, CDR2 SASEGT. The CDR3 has 15 amino acids. V gave up 5 bases and J gave up 4 bases, with 14 bases separating them. CDR3 DNA sequence: TGTGCCAGCAGTAACCCGACAGGTCTTAATGAAAAACTGTTTTTT. Translated, it gives CASSNPTGLNEKLFF.

A word on this clone: Other DNA sequences in this sample translate to the same CDR3. The V and J genes are TRBV20-1 and TRBJ2-7, with D unresolved. The V gene's germline CDR1 is DFQATT and CDR2 SNEGSKA (reference sequence). Trimming stripped 6 bases from V and 6 bases from J, with 6 bases between. The CDR3 is 9 residues long. The CDR3 bases are TGCAGTGCAGGGATCGAGCAGTACTTC. Its protein is CSAGIEQYF.

The gene calls are TRBV30 and TRBJ2-1; D tentatively fits TRBD1 or TRBD2 (6 bases each). V was pared by 8 bases and J by 8 bases, with 19 bases between. CDR3 length: 13 amino acids. Germline V CDR1 and CDR2: GTSNPN, SVGIG (reference sequence). CDR3 region: CARSWGAGYEQFF. CDR3 DNA sequence: TGTGCCCGCTCTTGGGGGGCCGGGTATGAGCAGTTCTTC.

The J gene is TRBJ1-1, the V gene TRBV28; 11 nucleotides line up with TRBD1. Germline CDR1 is MDHEN and CDR2 is SYDVKM. The V segment lost 5 bases and the J segment 3 bases; nucleotides outside the gene matches: 5. The CDR3 consists of 15 residues. CDR3 in DNA: TGTGCCAGCAGTCCCCCGGGACAGGGGGACACTGAAGCTTTCTTT. Amino acids: CASSPPGQGDTEAFF.

V is TRBV9 and J is TRBJ2-7, with D unclear. Trimming stripped 0 bases from V and 6 bases from J, with 10 bases between. The germline CDR1 and CDR2 sequences are SGDLS and YYNGEE. The CDR3 runs 13 residues. CDR3 loop: CASSVATVGEQYF. The CDR3, as DNA: TGTGCCAGCAGCGTAGCGACGGTCGGCGAGCAGTACTTC.